The clone carrying this T cell receptor (beta chain) was seen a handful of times. Its antigen is unknown. The data were taken from a study of shared clonotypes between healthy human individuals. Between the trimmed V and J ends, which lost 5 bases and 6 bases, there was a span of 10 bases. The CDR3 has 13 residues. In germline, CDR1 is SNHLY, CDR2 FYNNEI. For unsorted samples, genomic DNA was extracted from tens of millions of PBMCs. Findings of the study overall: Specimens sampled were limited to blood, with tissue repertoires likely differing.

Replicate PCRs run on unsorted PBMC used approximately 0.3 ug DNA, which was about 30,000 T cell genomes. Measured with immunoSEQ multiplex PCR; TCRdb has only the in-frame clones, and not every one. The table lists a few hundred thousand clones, over 60% of them singletons. The specimen was PBMCs. The receptor was derived from a woman aged 40 to 55 in good health. Some clones in this sample may be carry-over from other donors' samples. J is TRBJ2-2 and V is TRBV2; D might be TRBD2 (5 bases). The CDR3 sequence is CASSLTSPGELFF. Here the CDR3 DNA reads TGTGCCAGCAGTCTAACTAGTCCCGGGGAGCTGTTTTTT.